The 23 T cell receptor beta chains given below trace back to one sample, sequenced in a study of blood T cell repertoires in COVID-19. Measured with immunoSEQ multiplex PCR; TCRdb has only the in-frame clones, and not every one. Of over 80,000 clones listed, approximately 90% are singletons. Sample: peripheral blood. Source of these receptors: a man aged 50 to 59 with acute or convalescent COVID-19.

This clone is a singleton in its sample. The rearrangement links TRBV19 to TRBJ1-6; a possible D gene is TRBD1 (6 bases). CDR3 length: 15 residues. The V end was cut by 3 bases, the J end by 5 bases, with 11 bases between. Germline V gene lookup returns CDR1 LNHDA and CDR2 SQIVND (reference sequence). The DNA for the CDR3 is TGTGCCAGTAGTATCGGGGGGCTGGATAATTCACCCCTCCACTTT. Amino acid sequence: CASSIGGLDNSPLHF. Using reference TRBV19 and TRBJ1-6 for the parts outside the CDR3, the full variable domain is DGGITQSPKYLFRKEGQNVTLSCEQNLNHDAMYWYRQDPGQGLRLIYYSQIVNDFQKGDIAEGYSVSREKKESFPLTVTSAQKNPTAFYLCASSIGGLDNSPLHFGNGTRLTVT.

The genes are TRBV28 and TRBJ1-1, with 11 bases identical to TRBD1. CDR3 size: 17 residues. Per the germline V gene, CDR1 is MDHEN and CDR2 is SYDVKM. The J segment lost 2 bases and the V segment lost 7 bases, leaving 12 bases of the junction unmatched. The CDR3 sequence is CASTQGGTGGGNTEAFF. CDR3 DNA: TGTGCCAGCACCCAAGGGGGGACAGGGGGAGGAAACACTGAAGCTTTCTTT.

The chain employs TRBV9 and TRBJ2-3; TRBD2 matches at 10 bases. This CDR3 has 18 amino acids. The V gene end was trimmed by 4 bases and the J gene end by 2 bases; junction bases not matched to a gene: 13. Germline V gene data show CDR1 as SGDLS and CDR2 as YYNGEE. The CDR3 region is CASSSWASSGGITDTQYF. CDR3 coding DNA: TGTGCCAGCAGCTCTTGGGCCTCTAGCGGGGGAATCACAGATACGCAGTATTTT.

V gene TRBV7-9 combines with J gene TRBJ2-7; D remains unclear. Germline-derived CDR1 and CDR2 are SEHNR and FQNEAQ (reference sequence). The CDR3 runs to 12 residues. Trimming removed 5 bases at V and 3 bases at J, with 8 bases between. The CDR3 is CASSPDNYEQYV. In nucleotides, the CDR3 is TGTGCCAGCAGCCCAGACAACTACGAGCAGTACGTC.

The rearrangement joins TRBV5-1 to TRBJ2-1, with TRBD2 matching 12 bases. V shed 3 bases and J 5 bases; nucleotides not matched to a gene: 6. Germline V gene lookup returns CDR1 SGHRS and CDR2 YFSETQ. The CDR3 runs to 16 residues. CDR3 coding DNA: TGCGCCAGCAGCTCTCTAGCGGGGGGGCAAAACAATGAGCAGTTCTTC. It is translated as CASSSLAGGQNNEQFF.

This chain uses TRBV9 with TRBJ2-5, with 7 bases matching TRBD2. This CDR3 region has 14 residues. V lost 0 bases to trimming and J lost 4 bases; unmatched junction nucleotides: 3. Germline V gene sequence: CDR1 SGDLS, CDR2 YYNGEE. CDR3 coding DNA: TGTGCCAGCAGCGTAGGTCTAGCGGCAGAGACCCAGTACTTC. Amino acids: CASSVGLAAETQYF.

The CDR3 loop is CAWSSMGQPYYGYTF. The CDR3 coding sequence is TGTGCCTGGAGTTCAATGGGACAGCCGTATTATGGCTACACCTTC. This rearrangement joins TRBV30 to TRBJ1-2, with 7 bases lining up with TRBD1. The CDR3 covers 15 residues. In germline, CDR1 is GTSNPN, CDR2 SVGIG (reference sequence). The junction had 11 bases not matched to a gene; V was cut back by 2 bases and J by 5 bases.

The chain links TRBV20-1 to TRBJ1-5; D gene uncertain. This CDR3 region has 14 residues. V was trimmed by 3 bases and J by 1 base, leaving 10 bases between them. CDR1 and CDR2 from the germline V gene are DFQATT and SNEGSKA (reference sequence). CDR3 sequence: CSASRGPSNQPQHF. The CDR3 DNA follows: TGCAGTGCTAGTCGGGGTCCAAGCAATCAGCCCCAGCATTTT.

This clone was counted once. The chain uses TRBV15 and TRBJ2-7; D perhaps matches TRBD2 (5 bases). The CDR3 spans 18 residues. Germline lookup yields CDR1 LNHNV and CDR2 YYDKDF (reference sequence). Deletions cut 0 bases from V and 7 bases from J, with 25 bases between. CDR3 in DNA: TGTGCCACCAGCAGAGATCGCCTCGGGGAGAAAGGTCCCTTTGAGCAGTACGTC. Translating it yields CATSRDRLGEKGPFEQYV.

DNA of the CDR3: TGTGCCAGCAGTTACGACAGGGCTGGCTACACCTTC. It specifies CASSYDRAGYTF. The chain carries TRBV6-6 and TRBJ1-2; 7 bases agree with TRBD1. V dropped 2 bases and J dropped 7; count of bases not matched to a gene: 1. The CDR3 contains 12 residues. Germline V gene sequence: CDR1 MNHNY, CDR2 SVGAGI (reference sequence).

The chain recombines TRBV6-6 with TRBJ2-5; TRBD1 agrees at 9 bases. The ends lost 6 bases at V and 5 bases at J; junction bases unmatched: 7. The length of the CDR3 is 14 residues. Germline V gene sequence: CDR1 MNHNY, CDR2 SVGAGI (reference sequence). The CDR3 reads CASRRDRVLETQYF. CDR3 nucleotide sequence: TGTGCCAGCAGGCGGGACAGGGTTTTGGAGACCCAGTACTTC.

This clone came up once. The chain employs TRBV14 and TRBJ2-7, with 7 positions matching TRBD1. CDR1 and CDR2 (germline): SGHDN, FVKESK. The CDR3 spans 14 residues. V gave up 6 bases and J gave up 5 bases; unmatched junction bases: 10. For the CDR3, the DNA is TGTGCCAGCAGTCTTCGACAGGGATCCAACGAGCAGTACTTC. Its translation is CASSLRQGSNEQYF.

The gene calls are TRBV11-3 and TRBJ2-2; 7 bases are shared with TRBD2. The CDR3 has 16 residues. Trimming took 4 bases from V and 1 from J; bases not matched to a gene: 6. Per the germline V gene, CDR1 is SGHNT and CDR2 is YENEEA. The CDR3 is CASSSPRGGNTGELFF. CDR3 nucleotide sequence: TGTGCCAGCAGCTCCCCCCGCGGGGGGAACACCGGGGAGCTGTTTTTT.

This sequence joins TRBV12-3 or TRBV12-4 and TRBJ1-2; tentative D call: TRBD1 (5 bases). V lost 4 bases and J 7 bases, leaving 13 bases between the germline ends. The CDR3 is made up of 13 amino acids. CDR3 region: CASSSGVGIGYTF. CDR3 nucleotides: TGTGCCAGCAGTTCGGGGGTAGGCATTGGCTACACCTTC.

V and J are TRBV5-4 and TRBJ2-4; 7 bases map to TRBD2. The V gene's germline CDR1 is SGHNT and CDR2 YYREEE (reference sequence). The CDR3 loop spans 14 amino acids. V lost 4 bases to trimming and J lost 6 bases; unmatched junction nucleotides: 7. CDR3 bases: TGTGCCAGCAGCCCCACTGGGGGGGGAAACATTCAGTACTTC. As protein: CASSPTGGGNIQYF.

The chain recombines TRBV19 with TRBJ1-4; 7 nucleotides align to TRBD1. J was trimmed by 8 bases and V by 5 bases; bases with no gene match: 11. The CDR3 totals 15 residues. The V gene's germline CDR1 is LNHDA and CDR2 SQIVND (reference sequence). CDR3 region: CASSPTGTVAEKLFF. CDR3 nucleotides: TGTGCCAGTAGTCCTACCGGGACAGTCGCCGAAAAACTGTTTTTT.

The chain combines TRBV27 with TRBJ1-4; 8 nucleotides match TRBD1. Germline lookup yields CDR1 MNHEY and CDR2 SMNVEV (reference sequence). V was clipped by 4 bases and J by 7 bases; unmatched bases: 5. The CDR3 spans 14 residues. The CDR3 DNA reads TGTGCCAGCAGTTCCTTGGACAGGGTTGAAAAACTGTTTTTT. It encodes CASSSLDRVEKLFF. Based on the CDR3 plus reference TRBV27 and TRBJ1-4, the full variable domain is EAQVTQNPRYLITVTGKKLTVTCSQNMNHEYMSWYRQDPGLGLRQIYYSMNVEVTDKGDVPEGYKVSRKEKRNFPLILESPSPNQTSLYFCASSSLDRVEKLFFGSGTQLSVL.

The chain is built from TRBV2 and TRBJ1-4; D is perhaps TRBD1 (6 bases). This CDR3 contains 15 residues. The V and J ends lost 4 bases and 13 bases respectively, with 22 bases between them. Germline CDR1 SNHLY, CDR2 FYNNEI. The CDR3 DNA reads as TGTGCCAGCAGTGGCGGACAGAAATTAATGAAAATACTGTTTTTT. Residues: CASSGGQKLMKILFF. The entire variable domain, with the rest obtained from reference TRBV2 and TRBJ1-4, is as follows: EPEVTQTPSHQVTQMGQEVILRCVPISNHLYFYWYRQILGQKVEFLVSFYNNEISEKSEIFDDQFSVERPDGSNFTLKIRSTKLEDSAMYFCASSGGQKLMKILFFGSGTQLSVL.

In its sample, this clone was seen once. J is TRBJ1-2 and V is TRBV19; 9 positions agree with TRBD1. The germline V gene has CDR1 LNHDA and CDR2 SQIVND (reference sequence). This CDR3 contains 13 residues. Trimming removed 6 bases from V and 6 bases from J; junction bases left unmatched: 5. CDR3 in DNA: TGTGCCAGTAGACCACAGGGGGCGGATGGCTACACCTTC. Translated: CASRPQGADGYTF.

The chain employs TRBV18 and TRBJ2-1; D is perhaps TRBD1 (5 bases). V shed 0 bases and J shed 8 bases, with 11 bases lying between them. The CDR3 loop spans 14 amino acids. The germline gives CDR1 KGHSH, CDR2 LQKENI. DNA of the CDR3: TGTGCCAGCTCACCACCAGTCTCAGGGTATGAGCAGTTCTTC. Its translation: CASSPPVSGYEQFF.

The chain links TRBV28 to TRBJ2-7; TRBD2 is a possible D gene (6 bases). V gave up 6 bases and J gave up 3 bases, with 18 bases separating them. CDR3 length: 15 residues. Germline CDR1 MDHEN, CDR2 SYDVKM. The CDR3 loop reads CASRESTGLLYEQYV. For the CDR3, the DNA is TGTGCCAGCAGAGAGTCTACGGGACTCCTCTACGAGCAGTACGTC.

This rearrangement joins TRBV6-5 to TRBJ1-6, with 9 bases identical to TRBD1. CDR1 is MNHEY and CDR2 is SVGAGI in the germline V gene. The CDR3 runs 14 residues. J gave up 10 bases and V 6 bases, and 7 bases lay outside the gene matches. The CDR3 loop is CASSRQGVGSPLHF. For the CDR3, the DNA is TGTGCCAGCAGCAGACAGGGGGTCGGGTCACCCCTCCACTTT.

V gene TRBV12-3 or TRBV12-4 combines with J gene TRBJ1-2; a weak D match, TRBD1 (6 bases). V was shortened by 3 bases and J by 5 bases, with 10 bases between the two germline ends. The CDR3 is 13 amino acids. DNA for the CDR3: TGTGCCAGCAGTTTGGGGGGGGCTTATGGCTACACCTTC. It translates to CASSLGGAYGYTF.